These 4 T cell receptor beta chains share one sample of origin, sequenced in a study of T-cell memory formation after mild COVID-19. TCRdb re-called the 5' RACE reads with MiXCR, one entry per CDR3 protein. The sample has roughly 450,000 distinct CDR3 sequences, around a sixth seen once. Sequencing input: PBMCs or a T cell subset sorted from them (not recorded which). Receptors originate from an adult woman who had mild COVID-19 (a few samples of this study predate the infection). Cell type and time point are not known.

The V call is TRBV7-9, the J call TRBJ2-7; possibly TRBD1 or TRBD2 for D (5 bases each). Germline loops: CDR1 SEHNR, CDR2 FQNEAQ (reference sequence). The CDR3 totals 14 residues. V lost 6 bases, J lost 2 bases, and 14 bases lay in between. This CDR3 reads CASRLGTDTYEQYF. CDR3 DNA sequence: TGTGCCAGCAGGTTGGGGACGGACACCTACGAGCAGTACTTC.

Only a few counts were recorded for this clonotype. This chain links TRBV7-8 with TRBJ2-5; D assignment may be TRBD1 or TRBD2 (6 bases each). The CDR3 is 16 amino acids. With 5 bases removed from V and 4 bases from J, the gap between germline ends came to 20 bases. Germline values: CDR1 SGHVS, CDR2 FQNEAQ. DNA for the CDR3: TGTGCCAGCAGCCCTCTTCTGGGGGGCGGGGTAGAGACCCAGTACTTC. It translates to CASSPLLGGGVETQYF.

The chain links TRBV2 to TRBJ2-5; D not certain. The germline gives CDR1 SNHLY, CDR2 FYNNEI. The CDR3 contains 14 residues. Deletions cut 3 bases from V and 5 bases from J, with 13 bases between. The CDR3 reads CASSDGLGGETQYF. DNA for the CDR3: TGTGCCAGCAGTGATGGTCTGGGTGGGGAGACCCAGTACTTC.

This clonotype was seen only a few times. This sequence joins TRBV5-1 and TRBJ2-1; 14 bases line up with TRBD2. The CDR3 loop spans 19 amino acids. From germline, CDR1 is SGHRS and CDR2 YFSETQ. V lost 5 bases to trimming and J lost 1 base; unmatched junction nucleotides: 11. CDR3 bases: TGCGCCAGCAGGCCAAGTTTGACTAGCGGGGGGGCGTCCTACAATGAGCAGTTCTTC. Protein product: CASRPSLTSGGASYNEQFF.